These T cell receptor beta chains were read from a single sample in a study of spatial heterogeneity in lung cancer. TCRdb re-analysed the 5' RACE reads in MiXCR, keeping a single row per CDR3 protein. The table lists 2,900 or so distinct CDR3 sequences, about 5.5% of them singletons. Sequences were derived from lung tumor tissue, sampled at surgery. Receptors were obtained from a male donor with early-stage non-small cell lung cancer. The CDR3 runs from the conserved cysteine through the conserved F or W. A D gene is named only where the DNA matches it firmly. Only part of the rows carry a size: once, few, many, or a class if the clone is expanded.

v_gene	abundance	d_gene	j_gene	CDR3nt	CDR3aa
TRBV19	many	.	TRBJ1-5	TGTGCCAGTAGTCCCGGCCTGAATCAGCCCCAGCATTTT	CASSPGLNQPQHF
TRBV27	medium-sized	.	TRBJ2-6	TGTGCCAGCCGTCCATCCTCTGGGGCCAACGTCCTGACTTTC	CASRPSSGANVLTF
TRBV20-1	large	.	TRBJ2-7	TGCAGTGCCATAGGGACGGCCGACGAGCAGTACTTC	CSAIGTADEQYF
TRBV18	medium-sized	.	TRBJ2-1	TGTGCCAGCTCACCAAACCGGGACACAGATGAGCAGTTCTTC	CASSPNRDTDEQFF
TRBV13	medium-sized	.	TRBJ2-3	TGTGCCAGCAGCTTAGGCGGTTCCAGGGCAGATACGCAGTATTTT	CASSLGGSRADTQYF
TRBV5-1	medium-sized	TRBD1	TRBJ1-4	TGCGCCAGCAGCTTGGTAACCCCCGGGACAGGGGGCGAAAAACTGTTTTTT	CASSLVTPGTGGEKLFF
TRBV3-1	.	.	TRBJ2-1	TGTGCCAGCAGCCAACAGAGGAGCTCCTACAATGAGCAGTTCTTC	CASSQQRSSYNEQFF
TRBV5-1	medium-sized	TRBD2	TRBJ2-5	TGCGCCAGCAGCGGCGGGACGGGAGGGTACCAAGAGACCCAGTACTTC	CASSGGTGGYQETQYF
TRBV7-2	.	.	TRBJ1-6	TGTGCCAGCAGCTCCCCTAAAGGGAGCTCCTATAATTCACCCCTCCACTTT	CASSSPKGSSYNSPLHF
TRBV2	.	TRBD1	TRBJ2-7	TGTGCCAGTGCTTTGGACAGGGGTGACGAGCAGTACTTC	CASALDRGDEQYF
TRBV27	medium-sized	.	TRBJ1-1	TGTGCCAGCAGTTTTTGGGGGCCGAACACTGAAGCTTTCTTT	CASSFWGPNTEAFF
TRBV24-1	medium-sized	.	TRBJ2-2	TGTGCCACCAGTCCGGGGGGCATGATCACCGGGGAGCTGTTTTTT	CATSPGGMITGELFF
TRBV30	medium-sized	.	TRBJ2-7	TGTGCCCTCGGAACCTACGAGCAGTACTTC	CALGTYEQYF
TRBV5-4	.	TRBD1	TRBJ2-2	TGTGCCAGCAGCCCCAGGGGGCAGAACACCGGGGAGCTGTTTTTT	CASSPRGQNTGELFF
TRBV7-3	medium-sized	TRBD1	TRBJ2-1	TGTGCCAGCAGCCCAGGGACAGGGATAGGTAATGAGCAGTTCTTC	CASSPGTGIGNEQFF
TRBV4-3	large	.	TRBJ1-2	TGCGCCAGCAGCCAAGATAGGGACGGAGGCTACACCTTC	CASSQDRDGGYTF
TRBV7-6	medium-sized	TRBD1	TRBJ2-2	TGTGCCAGCAGCTCAGACAGGGCTTACACCGGGGAGCTGTTTTTT	CASSSDRAYTGELFF
TRBV20-1	medium-sized	.	TRBJ2-5	TGCAGTGCTAGAATAGGAGAGACCCAGTACTTC	CSARIGETQYF
TRBV7-9	medium-sized	.	TRBJ1-1	TGTGCCAGCAGCTTAGCCGGGGAGGAAGCTTTCTTT	CASSLAGEEAFF
TRBV28	medium-sized	TRBD2	TRBJ2-4	TGTGCCAGCAGTTTACCTCGGGAGGGCATTCAGTACTTC	CASSLPREGIQYF
TRBV6-1	medium-sized	.	TRBJ2-5	TGTGCCAGCAGGACTGATGGGGAGACCCAGTACTTC	CASRTDGETQYF
TRBV6-5	many	TRBD1	TRBJ1-4	TGTGCCAGCAGTTTCTTCGGACAGGGGGCAACTAATGAAAAACTGTTTTTT	CASSFFGQGATNEKLFF